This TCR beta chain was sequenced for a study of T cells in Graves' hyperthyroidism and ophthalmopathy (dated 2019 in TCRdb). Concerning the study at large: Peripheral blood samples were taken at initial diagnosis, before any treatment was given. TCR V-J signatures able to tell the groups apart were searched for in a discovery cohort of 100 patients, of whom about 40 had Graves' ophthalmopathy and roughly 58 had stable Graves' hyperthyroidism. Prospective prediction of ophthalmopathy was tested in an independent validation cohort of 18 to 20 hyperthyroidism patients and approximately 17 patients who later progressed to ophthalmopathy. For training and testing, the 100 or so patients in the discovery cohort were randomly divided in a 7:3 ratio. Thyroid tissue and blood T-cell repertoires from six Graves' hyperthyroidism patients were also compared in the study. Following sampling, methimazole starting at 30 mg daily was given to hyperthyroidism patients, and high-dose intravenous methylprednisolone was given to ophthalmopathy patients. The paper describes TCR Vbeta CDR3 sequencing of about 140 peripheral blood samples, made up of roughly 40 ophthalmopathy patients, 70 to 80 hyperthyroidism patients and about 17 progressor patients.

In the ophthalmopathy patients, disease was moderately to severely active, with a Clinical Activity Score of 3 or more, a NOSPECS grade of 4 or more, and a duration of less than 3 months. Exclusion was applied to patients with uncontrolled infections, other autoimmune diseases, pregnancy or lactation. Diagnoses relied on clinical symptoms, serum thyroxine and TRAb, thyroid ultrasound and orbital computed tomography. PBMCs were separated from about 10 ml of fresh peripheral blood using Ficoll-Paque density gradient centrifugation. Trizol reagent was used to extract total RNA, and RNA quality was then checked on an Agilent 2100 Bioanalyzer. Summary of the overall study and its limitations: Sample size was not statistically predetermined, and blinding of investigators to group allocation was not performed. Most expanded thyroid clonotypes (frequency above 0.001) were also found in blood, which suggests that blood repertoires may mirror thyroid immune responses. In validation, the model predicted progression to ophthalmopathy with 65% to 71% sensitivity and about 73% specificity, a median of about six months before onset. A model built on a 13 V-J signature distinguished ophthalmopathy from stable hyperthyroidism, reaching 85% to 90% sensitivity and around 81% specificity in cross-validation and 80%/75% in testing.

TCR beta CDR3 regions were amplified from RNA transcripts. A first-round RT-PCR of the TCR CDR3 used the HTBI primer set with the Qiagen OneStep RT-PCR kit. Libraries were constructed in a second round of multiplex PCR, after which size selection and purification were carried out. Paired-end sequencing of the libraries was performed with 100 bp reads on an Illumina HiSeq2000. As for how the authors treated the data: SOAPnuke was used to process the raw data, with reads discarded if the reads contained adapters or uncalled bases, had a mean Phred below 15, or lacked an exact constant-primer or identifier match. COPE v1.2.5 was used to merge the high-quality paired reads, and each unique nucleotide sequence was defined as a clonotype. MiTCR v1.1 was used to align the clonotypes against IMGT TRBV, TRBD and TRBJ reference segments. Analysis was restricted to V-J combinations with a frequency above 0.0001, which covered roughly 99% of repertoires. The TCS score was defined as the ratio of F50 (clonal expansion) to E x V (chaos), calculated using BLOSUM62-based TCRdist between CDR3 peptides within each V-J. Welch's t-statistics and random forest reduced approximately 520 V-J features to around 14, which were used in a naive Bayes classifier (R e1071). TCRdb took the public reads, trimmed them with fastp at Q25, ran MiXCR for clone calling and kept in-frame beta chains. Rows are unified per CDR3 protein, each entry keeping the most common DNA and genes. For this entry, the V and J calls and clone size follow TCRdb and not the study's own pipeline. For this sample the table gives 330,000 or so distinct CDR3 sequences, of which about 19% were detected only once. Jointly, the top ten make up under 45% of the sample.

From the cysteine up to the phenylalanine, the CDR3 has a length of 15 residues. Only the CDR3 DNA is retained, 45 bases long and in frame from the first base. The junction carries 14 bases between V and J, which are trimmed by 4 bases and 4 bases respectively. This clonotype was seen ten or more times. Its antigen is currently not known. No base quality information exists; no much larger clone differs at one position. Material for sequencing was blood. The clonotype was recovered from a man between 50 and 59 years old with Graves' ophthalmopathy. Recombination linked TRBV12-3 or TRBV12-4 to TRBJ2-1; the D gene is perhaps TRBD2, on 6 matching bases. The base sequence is TGTGCCAGCAGTTATGGTAGCGGCGGGTACAATGAGCAGTTCTTC. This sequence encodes CASSYGSGGYNEQFF.